This T cell receptor (beta chain) was sequenced during a study of blood T cell repertoires in COVID-19. Trimming took off 2 bases at V and 3 bases at J, with 8 bases between the two ends. The germline V gene encodes CDR1 LNHDA and CDR2 SQIVND (reference sequence). The length of the CDR3 is 13 residues. Measured with immunoSEQ multiplex PCR; TCRdb has only the in-frame clones, and not every one. This table holds fewer than 300,000 clones, about 81% found once. This chain joins TRBV19 and TRBJ2-7; D possibly corresponds to TRBD2 (5 bases). The sequence was obtained from a human donor with COVID-19, enrolled during active disease. The donor label of this sample is uncertain. Sequencing was done on a sample of peripheral blood. The CDR3: CASSIPGIYEQYF. In nucleotides, the CDR3 is TGTGCCAGTAGTATACCCGGGATCTACGAGCAGTACTTC.